Shown below are 25 T cell receptor beta chains from a single sample sequenced in a study of Graves' ophthalmopathy and Graves' hyperthyroidism. The authors amplified TCR beta CDR3 regions, and they did so from RNA transcripts for repertoire sequencing. First-round RT-PCR relied on HTBI primers, and a second-round multiplex PCR came next. Using its own MiXCR run on the multiplex PCR reads, TCRdb lists one record per CDR3 protein. The sample consists of more than 1,000,000 distinct CDR3 sequences, roughly 35% of them appearing once. Input material: peripheral blood or thyroid tissue (not recorded which). These receptors were taken from an adult man with Graves' hyperthyroidism.

In its sample, this clonotype was seen once. The chain employs TRBV29-1 and TRBJ2-7, with unresolved D. From germline, CDR1 is SQVTM and CDR2 ANQGSEA. V was clipped by 3 bases and J by 0 bases, with 12 bases between them. This CDR3 spans 14 amino acids. CDR3 in amino acids: CSVDSGKSSYEQYF. Here the CDR3 DNA reads TGCAGCGTTGATTCTGGGAAGAGCTCCTACGAGCAGTACTTC.

This clonotype was seen ten or more times. This chain links TRBV24-1 with TRBJ2-2; the match to TRBD2 covers 12 bases. The CDR3 is 14 amino acids. The germline V gene has CDR1 KGHDR and CDR2 SFDVKD. J was trimmed by 4 bases and V by 9 bases; bases with no gene match: 2. The CDR3 region is CATQGLAGTGELFF. The DNA for the CDR3 is TGTGCCACCCAGGGACTAGCGGGCACCGGGGAGCTGTTTTTT.

As concerns this clonotype: This may come from a read error, since a much larger clone is one base off. The gene calls are TRBV7-4 and TRBJ1-2, with D perhaps TRBD1 (6 bases). CDR1 and CDR2 from the germline V gene are SGHVT and SQSDAQ. This CDR3 spans 14 amino acids. The V end was cut by 3 bases, the J end by 6 bases, with 14 bases between. The CDR3 nucleotides are TGTGCCAGCAGCTTGAGGGGGGGCGACCATGGCTACACCTTC. It specifies CASSLRGGDHGYTF. Filled out from reference TRBV7-4 and TRBJ1-2, the complete variable domain reads GAGVSQSPRYKVAKRGRDVALRCDSISGHVTLYWYRQTLGQGSEVLTYSQSDAQRDKSGRPSGRFSAERPERSVSTLKIQRTEQGDSAVYLCASSLRGGDHGYTFGSGTRLTVV.

This clonotype was picked up a small number of times. One end of the junction varies from germline; a read error may be responsible. The V call is TRBV10-3, the J call TRBJ1-5, with a possible D match to TRBD1 (5 bases). The CDR3 totals 17 residues. The germline CDR1 and CDR2 sequences are ENHRY and SYGVKD. CDR3 residues: CASSRGPWRGAAQPQHF. In DNA, the CDR3 is TGTGCCAGCAGTCGGGGCCCCTGGAGAGGTGCGGCTCAGCCCCAGCATTTT.

The table lists this clonotype with a few counts. One junction end does not reproduce the germline sequence, and a read error may be involved. As DNA, the CDR3 is TGTGCCAGCAGTTTGGGACTAGCGGGGGGCGACCAAGAGACCCAGTACTTC. Amino acid sequence: CASSLGLAGGDQETQYF. The V call is TRBV10-2, the J call TRBJ2-5; 15 nucleotides line up with TRBD2. This CDR3 region has 17 residues. Germline V gene lookup returns CDR1 WSHSY and CDR2 SAAADI.

This clonotype was counted a few times. This chain connects TRBV7-2 to TRBJ2-7; D is unresolved. Trimming removed 0 bases at V and 9 bases at J, with 6 bases between. The length of the CDR3 is 11 residues. CDR1 and CDR2 from the germline V gene are SGHTA and FQGNSA. In nucleotides, the CDR3 is TGTGCCAGCAGCTTAGCGACCGGGCAGTACTTC. It is translated as CASSLATGQYF.

The genes are TRBV5-8 and TRBJ1-3; weak D call: TRBD1 (6 bases). This CDR3 region has 15 residues. From germline, CDR1 is SGHTS and CDR2 YDEGEE. V dropped 4 bases and J dropped 0 bases, with 11 bases sitting between them. CDR3 sequence (DNA): TGTGCCAGCAGCGCAGGGGACTTCTCTGGAAACACCATATATTTT. This translates into CASSAGDFSGNTIYF.

This clonotype appeared many times. The V and J genes are TRBV7-3 and TRBJ2-6; TRBD2 is a possible D gene (6 bases). Germline values: CDR1 SGHTA, CDR2 FQGTGA. V lost 2 bases, J lost 4 bases, and 9 bases lay in between. This CDR3 region has 15 residues. The CDR3 sequence: CASSLSGDGANVLTF. The CDR3 DNA reads as TGTGCCAGCAGCTTATCGGGGGACGGGGCCAACGTCCTGACTTTC.

This clonotype has at least ten counts. The chain couples TRBV5-1 to TRBJ1-2; 9 nucleotides line up with TRBD1. The junction had 11 bases not matched to a gene; V was cut back by 4 bases and J by 7 bases. Germline CDR1 SGHRS, CDR2 YFSETQ. This CDR3 is built from 15 residues. The CDR3 bases are TGCGCCAGCAGCCCTCAACCAACAGGGGGCATTGGCTACACCTTC. Amino acid sequence: CASSPQPTGGIGYTF.

The chain employs TRBV6-1 and TRBJ2-6; D ambiguous. Germline CDR1 reads MNHNS; CDR2 reads SASEGT. CDR3 length equals 16 residues. The germline V and J ends were trimmed by 6 bases and 2 bases, with 14 bases remaining between them. CDR3 loop: CASRADPATGANVLTF. CDR3 DNA sequence: TGTGCCAGCAGAGCTGACCCGGCCACTGGGGCCAACGTCCTGACTTTC.

This clonotype was seen more than once but under ten times. The chain recombines TRBV20-1 with TRBJ1-1; the D gene is possibly TRBD1 (5 bases). This CDR3 comprises 14 residues. Germline loops: CDR1 DFQATT, CDR2 SNEGSKA (reference sequence). V dropped 5 bases and J dropped 6 bases, with 19 bases sitting between them. The CDR3 sequence: CSAPRQRGVPEAFF. CDR3 bases: TGCAGTGCTCCACGACAGCGGGGGGTCCCTGAAGCTTTCTTT.

V usage is TRBV15 and J usage is TRBJ2-5; D is possibly TRBD1 (5 bases). Germline values: CDR1 LNHNV, CDR2 YYDKDF (reference sequence). CDR3 length: 16 amino acids. The germline V and J ends were trimmed by 2 bases and 5 bases, with 18 bases remaining between them. The CDR3 sequence is CATSRPRTPRSETQYF. CDR3 sequence (DNA): TGTGCCACCAGCAGACCCCGGACACCTCGTAGCGAGACCCAGTACTTC.

This clonotype showed up just a few times. A read error is possible here, since a much larger clone lies one base away. This chain joins TRBV5-1 and TRBJ1-4, with TRBD1 as a possible D gene (5 bases). CDR3 length: 16 amino acids. V lost 4 bases to trimming and J lost 0 bases, with 13 bases between them. Germline-derived CDR1 and CDR2 are SGHRS and YFSETQ. The CDR3 nucleotides read TGCGCCAGCAGCCAGACTTGGGGCTCAACTAATGAAAAACTGTTTTTT. It is translated as CASSQTWGSTNEKLFF.

V usage is TRBV6-4 and J usage is TRBJ1-1; maybe TRBD1 (5 bases). In germline, CDR1 is MRHNA, CDR2 SNTAGT. The ends were cut back, 5 bases at V and 3 bases at J, with 10 bases in the middle. The CDR3 has 13 amino acids. CDR3 nucleotides: TGTGCCAGCAGTCAACGGGACCACACTGAAGCTTTCTTT. Protein: CASSQRDHTEAFF.

This CDR3 is CASSLWSGQAFEQYF. The CDR3 coding sequence is TGCGCCAGCAGCTTGTGGTCCGGACAGGCCTTTGAGCAGTACTTC. The genes are TRBV5-1 and TRBJ2-7; 7 nucleotides agree with TRBD1. J was trimmed by 7 bases and V by 1 base; bases with no gene match: 11. This CDR3 is built from 15 residues. The germline V gene encodes CDR1 SGHRS and CDR2 YFSETQ.

This clonotype was seen many times. The chain carries TRBV29-1 and TRBJ2-7; no reliable D call. Germline V gene lookup returns CDR1 SQVTM and CDR2 ANQGSEA. Trimming removed 3 bases from V and 7 bases from J, with 19 bases in between. The CDR3 is 14 amino acids. CDR3 loop: CSVEPLAGGREQYF. CDR3 DNA sequence: TGCAGCGTTGAGCCCTTGGCAGGCGGCCGGGAGCAGTACTTC.

CDR3 protein: CSVVPATEQYF. CDR3 coding DNA: TGCAGCGTTGTGCCTGCGACTGAGCAGTACTTC. This rearrangement joins TRBV29-1 to TRBJ2-7; D not resolved. Looked up from germline, CDR1 is SQVTM and CDR2 is ANQGSEA. V lost 4 bases and J lost 7, with 11 bases in between. The CDR3 runs to 11 residues.

This clonotype was recorded at least ten times. J is TRBJ1-5 and V is TRBV5-6, with D hard to call. This CDR3 region has 15 residues. Germline assignment: CDR1 SGHDT and CDR2 YYEEEE. V was shortened by 1 base and J by 3 bases, with 11 bases between the two germline ends. CDR3 loop: CASSLLRNYNQPQHF. The CDR3 DNA is TGTGCCAGCAGCTTGCTGCGAAACTACAATCAGCCCCAGCATTTT.

The chain uses TRBV19 and TRBJ1-1; D call uncertain. Between the trimmed V and J ends, which lost 4 bases and 5 bases, there was a span of 17 bases. From germline, CDR1 is LNHDA and CDR2 SQIVND (reference sequence). This CDR3 region has 15 residues. CDR3: CASSNFRAGGTEAFF. The DNA for the CDR3 is TGTGCCAGTAGTAATTTTAGGGCAGGTGGGACTGAAGCTTTCTTT.

This clonotype was picked up many times. The chain recombines TRBV2 with TRBJ1-2; D possibly corresponds to TRBD1 (6 bases). Germline loops: CDR1 SNHLY, CDR2 FYNNEI. The CDR3 loop spans 14 amino acids. The V end lost 3 bases, the J end lost 2 bases, and 10 bases lay between the germline ends. The CDR3 loop is CASSDQGLNYGYTF. DNA for the CDR3: TGTGCCAGCAGTGATCAGGGGCTGAACTATGGCTACACCTTC.

CDR3 sequence: CASSPRTGTKETQYF. As DNA, the CDR3 is TGTGCCAGCAGCCCCAGGACCGGGACAAAAGAGACCCAGTACTTC. The chain carries TRBV9 and TRBJ2-5, with a weak D call TRBD1 (6 bases). Germline values: CDR1 SGDLS, CDR2 YYNGEE. This CDR3 is built from 15 residues. V dropped 4 bases and J dropped 3 bases, with 16 bases sitting between them.

The chain combines TRBV7-8 with TRBJ1-3, with a weak D call TRBD1 (5 bases). CDR1 and CDR2 (germline): SGHVS, FQNEAQ. With 3 bases removed from V and 5 bases from J, the gap between germline ends came to 11 bases. The CDR3 extends over 14 amino acids. CDR3 DNA: TGTGCCAGCAGCTTGGGGGGAAGGAGAAACACCATATATTTT. Protein sequence: CASSLGGRRNTIYF.

The table lists this clonotype with a count of one. This rearrangement joins TRBV10-3 to TRBJ2-5; 9 bases line up with TRBD1. Germline lookup yields CDR1 ENHRY and CDR2 SYGVKD. V shed 10 bases and J 10 bases; nucleotides not matched to a gene: 13. This CDR3 region has 13 residues. The CDR3 region has the DNA TGTGCCAGCAGCTCCGGGACAGGGAGACGCCAGTACTTC. Its translation is CASSSGTGRRQYF.

The chain combines TRBV10-3 with TRBJ2-7, with TRBD1 matching 9 bases. The CDR3 sequence is 17 residues long. Trimming removed 0 bases from V and 5 bases from J; junction bases left unmatched: 11. Germline CDR1 ENHRY, CDR2 SYGVKD. The CDR3 DNA reads as TGTGCCATCAGTGAGTCGACCGGGACAGGGCGATACGACGAGCAGTACTTC. Translating gives CAISESTGTGRYDEQYF.

This chain links TRBV10-3 with TRBJ1-5; D call uncertain. The V end was cut by 10 bases, the J end by 7 bases, with 20 bases between. The germline CDR1 and CDR2 sequences are ENHRY and SYGVKD. The CDR3 spans 14 residues. The CDR3 DNA is TGTGCCAGCAGACCGGATCAGAGTGGGCAGCCCCAGCATTTT. It translates to CASRPDQSGQPQHF.